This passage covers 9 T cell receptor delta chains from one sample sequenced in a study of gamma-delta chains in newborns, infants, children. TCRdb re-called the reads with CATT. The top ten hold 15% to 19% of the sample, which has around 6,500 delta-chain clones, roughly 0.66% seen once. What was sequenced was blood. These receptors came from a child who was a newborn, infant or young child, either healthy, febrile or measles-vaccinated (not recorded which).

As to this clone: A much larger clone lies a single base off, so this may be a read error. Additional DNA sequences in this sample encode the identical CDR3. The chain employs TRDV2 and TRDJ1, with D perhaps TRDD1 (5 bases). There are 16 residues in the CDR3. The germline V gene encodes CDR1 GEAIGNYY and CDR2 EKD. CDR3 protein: CACDTVGEIVRDKLIF. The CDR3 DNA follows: TGTGCCTGCGACACCGTAGGAGAGATAGTTCGCGATAAACTCATCTTT.

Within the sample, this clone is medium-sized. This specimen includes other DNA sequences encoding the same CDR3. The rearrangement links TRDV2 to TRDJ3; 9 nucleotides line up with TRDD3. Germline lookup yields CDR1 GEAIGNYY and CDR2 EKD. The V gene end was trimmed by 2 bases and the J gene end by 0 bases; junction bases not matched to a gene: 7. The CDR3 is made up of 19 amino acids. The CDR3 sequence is CACDRLGDISSWDTRQMFF. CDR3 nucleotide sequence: TGTGCCTGTGACAGATTGGGGGATATTAGCTCCTGGGACACCCGACAGATGTTTTTC.

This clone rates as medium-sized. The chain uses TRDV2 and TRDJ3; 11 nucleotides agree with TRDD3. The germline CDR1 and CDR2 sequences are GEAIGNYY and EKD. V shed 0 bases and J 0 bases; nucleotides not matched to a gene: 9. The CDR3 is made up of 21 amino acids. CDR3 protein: CACDTVVGDTPYSWDTRQMFF. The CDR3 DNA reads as TGTGCCTGTGACACCGTAGTGGGGGATACGCCCTACTCCTGGGACACCCGACAGATGTTTTTC.

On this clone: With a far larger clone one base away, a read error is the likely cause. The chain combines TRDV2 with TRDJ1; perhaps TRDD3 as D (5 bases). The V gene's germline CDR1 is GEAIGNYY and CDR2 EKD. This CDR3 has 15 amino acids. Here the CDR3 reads CACDSLYGSTDKPIF. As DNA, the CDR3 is TGTGCCTGTGACTCCCTATACGGGTCCACCGATAAACCCATCTTT.

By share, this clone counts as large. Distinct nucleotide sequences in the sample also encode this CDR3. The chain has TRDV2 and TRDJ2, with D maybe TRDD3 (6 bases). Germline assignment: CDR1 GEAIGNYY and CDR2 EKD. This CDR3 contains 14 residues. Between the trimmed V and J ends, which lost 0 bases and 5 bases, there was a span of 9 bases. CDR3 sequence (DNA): TGTGCCTGTGACACCTGGGGGCTTACAGCACAACTCTTCTTT. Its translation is CACDTWGLTAQLFF.

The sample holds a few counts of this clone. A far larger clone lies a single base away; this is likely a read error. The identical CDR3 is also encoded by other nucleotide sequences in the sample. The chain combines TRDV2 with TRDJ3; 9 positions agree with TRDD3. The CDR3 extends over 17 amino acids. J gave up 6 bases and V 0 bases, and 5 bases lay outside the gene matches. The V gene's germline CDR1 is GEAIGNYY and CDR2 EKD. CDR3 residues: CACDTAGGYLDTRQMFF. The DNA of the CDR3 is TGTGCCTGTGACACCGCCGGGGGATACTTGGACACCCGACAGATGTTTTTC.

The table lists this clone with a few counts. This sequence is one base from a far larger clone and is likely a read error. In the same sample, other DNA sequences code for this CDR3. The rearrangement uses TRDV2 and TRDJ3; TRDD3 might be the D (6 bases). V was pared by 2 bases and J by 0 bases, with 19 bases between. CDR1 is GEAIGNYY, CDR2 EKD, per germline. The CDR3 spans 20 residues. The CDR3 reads CACDKVLGDTSSWDTRQMFF. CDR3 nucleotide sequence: TGTGCCTGTGACAAAGTACTGGGTGATACCTCCTCCTGGGACACCCGACAGATGTTTTTC.

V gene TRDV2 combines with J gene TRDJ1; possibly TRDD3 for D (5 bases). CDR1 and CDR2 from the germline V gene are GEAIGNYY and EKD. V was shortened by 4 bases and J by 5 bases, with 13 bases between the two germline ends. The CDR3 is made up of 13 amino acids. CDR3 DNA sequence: TGTGCCTGTGAGCCTATTGGGGTAGATAAACTCATCTTT. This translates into CACEPIGVDKLIF.

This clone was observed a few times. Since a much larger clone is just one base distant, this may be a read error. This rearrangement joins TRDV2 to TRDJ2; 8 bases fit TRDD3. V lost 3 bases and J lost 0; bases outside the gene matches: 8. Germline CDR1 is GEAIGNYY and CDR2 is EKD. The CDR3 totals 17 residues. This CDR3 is CACDALGDPTLTAQLFF. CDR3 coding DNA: TGTGCCTGTGACGCATTGGGGGATCCAACTTTGACAGCACAACTCTTCTTT.